This paragraph covers one TCR beta chain sequence. Which antigen it targets is not known. The input lacks base qualities; no much larger clone sits a single base away. The cysteine opens and the phenylalanine closes a CDR3 of 15 amino acids. The DNA shown is the 45-base CDR3, in frame from base 1. The junction shows trimming of 1 base on V and 4 bases on J, and the gene matches do not reach 4 bases of it. The germline V gene yields LGHNT for CDR1 and FRNRAP for CDR2. Related donors were used in the transplants with nonmyeloablative bone marrow transplantation, and mixed chimerism was transient in the human trials. Thawed PBMCs were FACS-sorted into unstimulated Tregs (CD4+CD25+CD127-), CD4+ non-Tregs (CD4+CD25-), CD4 cells and CD8 cells. Patients were a few combined kidney and bone marrow transplant recipients from the ITN036ST trial, and only these trial subjects had samples available. Healthy control blood was separated into PBMCs by Ficoll density gradient and cryopreserved, and patient PBMCs were collected both before and after transplant.

Genomic DNA was extracted from sorted cells with the QIAGEN DNeasy Blood and Tissue Kit for TCRbeta CDR3 sequencing. Through immunoSEQ, high-throughput TCRbeta CDR3 sequencing was done commercially, including PCR amplification with internal controls and bias correction. In the original analysis: Unique productive TCRbeta sequences were defined by CDR3 nucleotide sequence where primers matched, and otherwise by CDR3 amino acid sequence together with Vbeta and Jbeta genes. To correct sorting error, sequences shared between sorted populations at a frequency ratio of 2:1 or less were removed; the rest were assigned to the higher population. Donor-reactive sequences were defined as at least 5-fold expanded in CFSE-low cells versus unstimulated cells, with frequency of at least 0.01% in CFSE-low cells. Jensen-Shannon divergence, calculated on the top 100 TCRbeta sequences ranked by frequency, was used to quantify repertoire divergence. For samples with multiple sequencing runs, sorting error was corrected in each run separately before the runs were combined. Sourced from immuneACCESS, this table was stored by TCRdb with only in-frame sequences that have V and J called. A share of the clones is absent; for the studies checked, an unresolved V gene accounts for under half, and the remainder has no known explanation. That table supplies the V and J calls and clone size; D and trimming were determined from the DNA. This sample comprises roughly 54,000 clones, roughly 87% of them detected only once. Of the sample, around 16% falls within the top ten clones.

This sample was taken from a study of Tregs in tolerant kidney transplant recipients (dated by TCRdb to about 2019). Regarding the study in general: The study applied TCRbeta sequencing to find donor-specific regulatory T cells before combined kidney and bone marrow transplantation and then followed those same cells after transplant.

What the research found in general, with its limitations: Expanding Tregs with activated donor B cells appeared to identify the most biologically relevant and donor-specific TCRbeta repertoire. For some patients the PCR primers changed over time, which made it impossible to compare the samples from those patients at the nucleotide level. Biological reproducibility was not directly addressed, though technical replication error appeared minimal. The study was limited by small patient numbers, and the findings need validation in larger populations and under other immunosuppression protocols. In tolerant patients, the expansion of donor-specific Tregs was greater than global Treg expansion, suggesting that the expansion was antigen-driven rather than nonspecific.

The chain couples TRBV12-5 to TRBJ2-7; 10 middle bases align to TRBD2. The TCR originated in a human patient who received a combined kidney and bone marrow transplant. Where a transplant has occurred, the graft donor may have supplied some of the T cells. Sequencing was performed on CD8+ T cells from blood (PBMCs), taken 12 months after the transplant. This receptor has the CDR3 CASGLGTSGVYEQYF. In nucleotide form, the sequence is TGTGCTAGTGGTTTGGGAACTAGCGGGGTATACGAGCAGTACTTC.